This TCR beta chain originates from a study of cytomegalovirus exposure and HLA in healthy donors (dated by TCRdb to about 2017). Regarding the research as a whole: An earlier analysis of 587 of the donors reported 276 Gb of sequence data and 117 million unique TCR beta sequences obtained from some 170 million T cells. About 320 gigabases of sequencing data and some 85 million unique TCR sequences were included in an early release covering about 700 HLA-typed donors. Of the 300 to 500 genotyped donors, less than 85% were placed in the genetic ancestry cluster associated with self-reported Caucasian donors. The aim of the study was to test whether cataloging public T cell receptors could identify signatures of past pathogen exposure. Using immunosequencing, the study profiled T cell repertoires from 500 to 800 subjects and related those repertoires to cytomegalovirus serostatus. Along with the approximately 620-subject first cohort, a separate validation cohort of over a hundred different subjects was used. High-throughput TCR immunosequencing, statistical association of individual TCRs with disease status, and machine learning were combined to predict cytomegalovirus infection status. A later analysis re-analyzed previously published TCR beta repertoires from roughly 690 donors and added high-resolution HLA genotyping to study TCR occurrence patterns. The later analysis used no new phenotypic data to find candidate immune exposures, relying instead on TCR beta sequences and their occurrence across donors. In an earlier analysis of 587 of the donors, high-throughput TCR beta sequencing was used to judge whether each TCR beta V gene segment behaved as functional or pseudogenic. Donor age, sex, ethnicity and CMV serostatus were collected together with the repertoire data. Genome-wide SNP genotypes for about three fifths of the roughly 670 donors were used in a later genetic analysis, which treated that subset as a discovery cohort. All discovery cohort repertoires had been generated on a single sequencing platform. HLA typing covered class I and class II loci at four-digit resolution. The number of donors typed differed by locus, with roughly 629-640 for A, B, C, DRB1 and DQB1, roughly 550 for DQA1, 600 to 610 for DPA1, and approximately 470 for DPB1. A few DR-DQ haplotypes were treated as single units for association and clustering because of strong linkage in the cohort. Among several hundred genotyped donors of the cohort, an average of about 220,000 unique TCR beta nucleotide sequences was sequenced per donor, of which 15% to 20% were non-productive.

Broad study findings and their caveats: Correlated functional status among segregating V segments might reflect linkage disequilibrium, but an unknown experimental factor could not be ruled out. A total of fewer than 200 TCR beta chains were listed by the study as associated with cytomegalovirus. For the cohort, immune exposure information was limited to CMV serostatus. A further reported finding was that TCR beta sequences accurately predicted the HLA-A and HLA-B alleles for most subjects in the first cohort. The sequencing pipeline was judged likely to have produced a cluster of highly shared sequence variants as a technical artifact. Presence/absence analyses assumed roughly uniform sequencing depth across donors, an assumption that may not hold. The cohort was sequenced for TCR beta chains only, and without alpha or paired-chain data the features that could be detected were limited. Some 16 rarely observed V segments, including chromosome 9 orphons, were excluded from the earlier analysis of just under 600 of the donors because counts were too low. A later analysis associated about 17,000 TCR beta sequences with specific HLA alleles at a false discovery rate of 0.05. Because the 87-base-pair reads could not distinguish some IMGT-functional V segments, including TRBV6-2 and TRBV6-3, those segments were excluded. HLA typing was unavailable for some donors at each locus, so association tests used only the typed subset. Strong co-occurrence of HLA alleles, especially DR and DQ, made assigning TCR associations to individual alleles difficult. Compared with equally common non-associated chains, HLA-associated TCR beta chains in a later analysis were more clonally expanded and had lower generation probabilities. In vitro tests confirmed that a few of the cytomegalovirus-associated TCR beta chains recognize cytomegalovirus antigens. The classifier was reported to diagnose cytomegalovirus status with high specificity and sensitivity in both the original and validation cohorts. According to a later analysis, most CMV-associated TCR beta chains appeared to be HLA-restricted, and the HLA associations seemed to be driven largely by CMV exposure. V-gene and J-gene trimming of TCR beta chains was associated with a missense DCLRE1C variant in a later genetic analysis, and the association was replicated in an independent cohort. Most TCR sequences were seen in very few donors, while some public TCRs were found in many individuals. A later analysis reported that several top co-occurrence clusters appeared linked to parvovirus B19, influenza, CMV and Epstein-Barr virus. Compared with the approximately 600-donor mean, donors in an Asian-associated ancestry cluster had fewer N-insertions in productive TCRs, according to a later genetic analysis. The authors suggested that the approach could potentially be extended to other disease states and immunological phenotypes. An earlier analysis of some 560 of the donors showed that most TCR beta V segments appeared in productive rearrangements either about 87% or about 30% of the time, which broadly matched IMGT annotations. In a later analysis, TCR association rates were found to vary across HLA loci, with the most associated TCRs seen for DRB1 alleles and the fewest for HLA-C alleles.

Libraries were prepared through the immunoSEQ multiplex PCR assay. A mixture of 60 forward primers for TCR Vbeta segments and 13 reverse primers for TCR Jbeta segments was used in the multiplex PCR. A multiplex PCR assay on genomic DNA amplified the CDR3 region of rearranged TCR beta genes. Amplified TCR beta libraries were sequenced as 87-base-pair reads on the Illumina HiSeq System. As for the original processing: A later analysis counted about 80 million unique TCR beta chains across the 666 repertoires, and 9 million to 14 million of these chains were shared by at least two donors. Raw reads were error-corrected and collapsed into unique sequences with a nearest-neighbor algorithm that merged closely related sequences to remove PCR and sequencing errors. Alignment of CDR3 sequences to IMGT reference sequences was used to assign V, D and J gene segments. For a sequence to be retained, a match of at least six nucleotides to both a V gene segment and a J gene segment was required. A rearrangement was called productive if the CDR3 had no stop codons and remained in frame with V and J, and every other rearrangement was called non-productive. CDR3 was defined according to IMGT convention as the region running from the second conserved V-encoded cysteine to the conserved J-encoded phenylalanine. The earlier analysis of around 640 of the donors excluded sequences that lacked an unambiguous match to a single V gene segment. An earlier analysis of over 450 of the donors classified V segments as functional when productive rearrangements were above 56.7% and as segregating when the standard deviation between donors was above 5%. A statistical classification framework was built to diagnose cytomegalovirus status from the catalog of TCR beta chain sequences. In a later analysis, V and J genes were assigned by comparing TCR nucleotide sequences against IMGT/GENE-DB human TR gene sequences. In a later analysis, CDR3 sequences and most-parsimonious VDJ recombination scenarios were assigned using the TCRdist pipeline. In a later analysis, each TCR beta chain was defined by its CDR3 amino acid sequence together with its V-gene family, and reads lacking a unique V-gene family were excluded. To address suspected cross-contamination and a sequencing artifact, a later analysis removed a few hundred highly shared, low-generation-probability nucleotide sequences. A later analysis calculated a clonal expansion index for each public chain from normalized within-repertoire ranks of inferred template counts. Generation probabilities in a later analysis came from a VDJ recombination model fitted to out-of-frame rearrangements, and those results were checked against IGoR. Hypergeometric tests were used in a later analysis to score TCR-TCR, TCR-HLA and TCR-CMV co-occurrence, with a repertoire-size bias correction applied to the TCR pairs. False discovery rates were estimated in a later analysis by permuting HLA or CMV assignments 20 times. In a later analysis, co-occurring TCRs were grouped using DBSCAN, with TCRdist sequence similarity added in when clustering inside HLA-allele-positive subsets. Co-occurrence clustering excluded repertoires with fewer than 30,000 or more than 120,000 public chains, plus five with anomalous nucleotide sharing. TCRdb retrieved this table from immuneACCESS and kept in-frame rearrangements only. Not all clones are present; in checked studies, unresolved V genes account for under half, and no reason is known for the remainder. Clonal size and the V and J genes are those of that table, whereas D and trimming came from the DNA. The sample profile shows fewer than 250,000 clones; more than 80% of them were found once. Of the sample, roughly 3.1% is held by the ten largest clones.

In total, fewer than 750 healthy bone marrow donors made up the cohort. At the time of sampling, all cohort members were nominally healthy, though unrecorded immune exposures were likely present. The donor was CMV seronegative and belonged to the group of 350 or so seronegative cohort members. A peripheral blood sample was collected from each donor, and TCR beta sequencing was performed on peripheral blood mononuclear cells. The Qiagen DNeasy Blood Extraction Kit was used to extract genomic DNA from the blood cell samples. The junction shows trimming of 7 bases on V and 3 bases on J, and the gene matches do not reach 8 bases of it. The CDR3 covers 15 residues, taking in both the cysteine and the phenylalanine. The retained sequence is limited to the CDR3, 45 bases, with the frame set at the first base. The germline V gene gives CDR1 as MNHNS and CDR2 as SASEGT. As for this clone: Its antigen is still unknown. One base away there is no much larger clone; base qualities are not given.

Here the chain combines TRBV6-1 and TRBJ2-7, and 11 junction bases match TRBD2. This clonotype was sampled from a young man in good health and CMV-seronegative. The sample taken for sequencing was PBMCs. The nucleotides are TGTGCCAGCAACCCCGGGACTAGCGGCATCTACGAGCAGTACTTC. Its protein reads: CASNPGTSGIYEQYF.